What follows are 30 T cell receptor beta chains derived from one specimen sequenced in a study of cytomegalovirus exposure and HLA in healthy donors. The PCR ran on 60 Vbeta and 13 Jbeta primers. Generated by immunoSEQ multiplex PCR, the TCRdb table keeps only in-frame clones and is missing some. The profile covers fewer than 200,000 clones, with more than 70% appearing a single time and 1.5% taken by the ten largest. The sequencing input was PBMCs. These receptors originate from a male donor in good health and CMV-seronegative.

This chain joins TRBV6-6 and TRBJ2-5; maybe TRBD1 (5 bases). V was trimmed by 0 bases and J by 7 bases, leaving 12 bases between them. The germline gives CDR1 MNHNY, CDR2 SVGAGI (reference sequence). This CDR3 has 14 residues. The CDR3 spells CASSYSQALWTQYF. The DNA for the CDR3 is TGTGCCAGCAGTTACTCACAGGCCTTGTGGACCCAGTACTTC.

V is TRBV5-1 and J is TRBJ1-6; weak D call: TRBD1 (6 bases). Trimming removed 0 bases from V and 7 bases from J, with 11 bases in between. The CDR3 has 15 residues. Germline V gene lookup returns CDR1 SGHRS and CDR2 YFSETQ. The CDR3 is CASSLERQGNSPLHF. The CDR3 nucleotides are TGCGCCAGCAGCTTGGAGCGGCAGGGGAATTCACCCCTCCACTTT.

This chain joins TRBV28 and TRBJ2-7, with D possibly being TRBD2 (6 bases). V lost 10 bases, J lost 2 bases, and 27 bases lay in between. Germline values: CDR1 MDHEN, CDR2 SYDVKM. CDR3 length: 17 amino acids. The DNA of the CDR3 is TGTGCCACCTTTCCATCCCCACTGCGCGGAGGGCCCTACGAGCAGTACTTC. It is translated as CATFPSPLRGGPYEQYF.

The V gene is TRBV2, the J gene TRBJ1-2; weak D call: TRBD1 (5 bases). Trimming cost V 9 bases and J 13 bases, with 18 bases left between them. The germline V gene has CDR1 SNHLY and CDR2 FYNNEI. CDR3 size: 11 residues. The DNA for the CDR3 is TGTGCCAGACCTTTCGGGCCTCAGGGCACCTTC. Encoded protein: CARPFGPQGTF.

V and J are TRBV6-5 and TRBJ1-6; 8 bases map to TRBD1. After removal of 6 bases from V and 8 bases from J, the junction contained 6 bases not matched to a gene. Germline V gene sequence: CDR1 MNHEY, CDR2 SVGAGI. This CDR3 has 14 amino acids. The CDR3 bases are TGTGCCAGCAGGAGGACAGGGTTGGATTCACCCCTCCACTTT. Its translation is CASRRTGLDSPLHF.

This clone has just one count. J is TRBJ1-4 and V is TRBV25-1, with D perhaps TRBD1 (5 bases). The CDR3 is 14 amino acids. The germline gives CDR1 MGHDK, CDR2 SYGVNS. V was trimmed by 2 bases and J by 4 bases, leaving 8 bases between them. In DNA, the CDR3 is TGTGCCAGCAGTGAAACAGGTTTTAATGAAAAACTGTTTTTT. Translating gives CASSETGFNEKLFF.

The chain's CDR3 is CAISDGGRGGNEQFF. The DNA for the CDR3 is TGTGCCATCAGTGATGGGGGGAGGGGAGGCAATGAGCAGTTCTTC. V gene TRBV10-3 combines with J gene TRBJ2-1; TRBD2 matches at 7 bases. After removal of 3 bases from V and 6 bases from J, the junction contained 8 bases not matched to a gene. Looked up from germline, CDR1 is ENHRY and CDR2 is SYGVKD. This CDR3 contains 15 residues.

This rearrangement joins TRBV14 to TRBJ1-3; D remains ambiguous. The V gene lost 0 bases and the J gene lost 4 bases, with 13 bases spanning the gap. CDR3 length: 16 amino acids. In germline, CDR1 is SGHDN, CDR2 FVKESK. The CDR3 loop is CASSQDAGFRGNTIYF. In DNA, the CDR3 is TGTGCCAGCAGCCAAGATGCGGGATTTAGGGGAAACACCATATATTTT. Full variable domain (remainder filled in from reference TRBV14 and TRBJ1-3): EAGVTQFPSHSVIEKGQTVTLRCDPISGHDNLYWYRRVMGKEIKFLLHFVKESKQDESGMPNNRFLAERTGGTYSTLKVQPAELEDSGVYFCASSQDAGFRGNTIYFGEGSWLTVV.

The chain is built from TRBV5-1 and TRBJ2-1, with 10 bases that match TRBD1. Germline trimming cut 5 bases from V and 8 bases from J; bases unmatched to any gene: 7. Germline V lookup: CDR1 SGHRS, CDR2 YFSETQ. The CDR3 has 14 amino acids. CDR3 sequence: CASSLGQGGDEQFF. As DNA, the CDR3 is TGCGCCAGCAGTTTAGGACAGGGGGGGGATGAGCAGTTCTTC.

The chain uses TRBV13 and TRBJ2-5; D perhaps matches TRBD2 (6 bases). The end of the DNA aligns better with TRBJ2-7, so the J call may be wrong. The CDR3 length is 14 residues. CDR1 and CDR2 (germline): PRHDT, FYEKMQ (reference sequence). The CDR3 DNA reads as TGTGCCAGCAGCTTAGTCGGCGGGACTTACGAGCAGTACTTC. Translating gives CASSLVGGTYEQYF.

The rearrangement joins TRBV10-3 to TRBJ1-2; no clear D gene. This CDR3 is 15 amino acids long. The V and J ends lost 0 bases and 0 bases respectively, with 8 bases between them. Germline V CDR1 and CDR2: ENHRY, SYGVKD. CDR3 in amino acids: CAISESPGTNYGYTF. As DNA, the CDR3 is TGTGCCATCAGTGAGTCCCCCGGGACTAACTATGGCTACACCTTC.

This chain joins TRBV18 and TRBJ2-3; weak D call: TRBD1 (6 bases). The CDR3 contains 16 residues. Germline CDR1 and CDR2: KGHSH and LQKENI. V was shortened by 3 bases and J by 2 bases, with 15 bases between the two germline ends. CDR3 protein: CASSPLDSGFTDTQYF. The CDR3 DNA reads as TGTGCCAGCTCACCCCTGGACAGTGGATTCACAGATACGCAGTATTTT.

This chain joins TRBV27 and TRBJ2-5; 9 bases line up with TRBD1. V gave up 6 bases and J gave up 2 bases; unmatched junction bases: 4. The CDR3 length is 14 residues. Germline V gene lookup returns CDR1 MNHEY and CDR2 SMNVEV (reference sequence). Here the CDR3 reads CASRPDRGQETQYF. The DNA for the CDR3 is TGTGCCAGCAGACCAGACAGGGGGCAAGAGACCCAGTACTTC.

This chain links TRBV6-5 with TRBJ2-7; D remains ambiguous. The V end was cut by 4 bases, the J end by 7 bases, with 11 bases between. This CDR3 region has 12 residues. Germline V lookup: CDR1 MNHEY, CDR2 SVGAGI. The CDR3 DNA sequence: TGTGCCAGCAGTTCGCCCCGCCGGGAGCAGTACTTC. It yields the protein CASSSPRREQYF.

The count of this clone is one. This chain links TRBV2 with TRBJ1-2; perhaps TRBD1 as D (6 bases). Germline V gene sequence: CDR1 SNHLY, CDR2 FYNNEI. The CDR3 has 15 residues. V was shortened by 6 bases and J by 4 bases, with 18 bases between the two germline ends. In DNA form, the CDR3 reads TGTGCCAGCAGGGAGGCAGTGGGGGCCGCCTATGGCTACACCTTC. It is translated as CASREAVGAAYGYTF.

DNA of the CDR3: TGCGCCAGCAGCTGCGACCCGGCGGGCACAGATACGCAGTATTTT. Translation: CASSCDPAGTDTQYF. V usage is TRBV5-1 and J usage is TRBJ2-3, with no clear D. The CDR3 covers 15 residues. Germline CDR1 SGHRS, CDR2 YFSETQ. The V gene lost 3 bases and the J gene lost 1 base, with 12 bases spanning the gap.

The rearrangement joins TRBV7-9 to TRBJ1-1; 8 bases fit TRBD1. The CDR3 has 17 residues. V shed 1 base, J shed 4 bases, and the junction held 11 bases outside the gene matches. Germline loops: CDR1 SEHNR, CDR2 FQNEAQ (reference sequence). The CDR3 loop reads CASSLGVDRVRGTEAFF. As DNA, the CDR3 is TGTGCCAGCAGCTTAGGGGTGGACAGGGTAAGGGGCACTGAAGCTTTCTTT.

The genes are TRBV7-6 and TRBJ2-3; maybe TRBD2 (7 bases). This CDR3 comprises 14 residues. Germline CDR1 and CDR2: SGHVS and FNYEAQ. Trimming left V 5 bases short and J 4 bases short, with 13 bases between. The CDR3 DNA sequence: TGTGCCAGCAGCCCAAGGGGGGGCGCAGATACGCAGTATTTT. Amino acids: CASSPRGGADTQYF.

The V and J genes are TRBV6-1 and TRBJ1-3; TRBD1 aligns across 7 bases. Trimming at V came to 1 base and at J to 5 bases, leaving 11 bases not matched to a gene. CDR1 and CDR2 (germline): MNHNS, SASEGT. This CDR3 contains 17 residues. CDR3 amino acids: CASSEGKGAGIRNTIYF. CDR3 nucleotide sequence: TGTGCCAGCAGTGAAGGGAAGGGGGCAGGGATACGAAACACCATATATTTT.

The genes are TRBV12-5 and TRBJ2-3, with a possible D match to TRBD1 (6 bases). The germline V gene encodes CDR1 LGHNT and CDR2 FRNRAP. Trimming left V 1 base short and J 3 bases short, with 20 bases between. The CDR3 is 18 amino acids. The CDR3 region has the DNA TGTGCTAGTGGTTTGGCAACGAAGACAGGCCCCCAGACAGATACGCAGTATTTT. Translating it yields CASGLATKTGPQTDTQYF.

V and J are TRBV19 and TRBJ1-1, with 8 bases matching TRBD1. V lost 6 bases to trimming and J lost 4 bases; unmatched junction nucleotides: 13. Germline-derived CDR1 and CDR2 are LNHDA and SQIVND (reference sequence). This CDR3 comprises 16 residues. DNA of the CDR3: TGTGCCAGTAGCTCCTTAGGCGGACAGGGTGGCACTGAAGCTTTCTTT. It specifies CASSSLGGQGGTEAFF.

The chain combines TRBV30 with TRBJ1-5, with 10 positions matching TRBD1. J gave up 11 bases and V 0 bases, and 10 bases lay outside the gene matches. The CDR3 spans 15 residues. CDR1 is GTSNPN and CDR2 is SVGIG in the germline V gene (reference sequence). The CDR3 sequence: CAWSVLGTGVSAQHF. CDR3 bases: TGTGCCTGGAGTGTACTTGGGACAGGGGTTTCGGCCCAGCATTTT.

The chain has TRBV28 and TRBJ1-3, with TRBD1 as a possible D gene (6 bases). Trimming removed 5 bases from V and 2 bases from J, with 16 bases in between. CDR1 is MDHEN, CDR2 SYDVKM, per germline. This CDR3 comprises 16 residues. CDR3 sequence reads: CASSPVTGSPGNTIYF. As DNA, the CDR3 is TGTGCCAGCAGTCCCGTCACAGGGTCCCCTGGAAACACCATATATTTT.

This rearrangement joins TRBV29-1 to TRBJ1-1; no clear D. This CDR3 comprises 12 residues. Per the germline V gene, CDR1 is SQVTM and CDR2 is ANQGSEA. Trimming shortened V by 6 bases and J by 3 bases, and 11 bases separated the two germline ends. CDR3 sequence: CSVHNRHTEAFF. CDR3 nucleotide sequence: TGCAGCGTCCACAACAGACACACTGAAGCTTTCTTT.

In its sample, this clone was seen a few times. This sequence joins TRBV5-1 and TRBJ1-1; TRBD1 matches 8 bases. This CDR3 contains 16 residues. V lost 2 bases and J lost 0; bases outside the gene matches: 6. Germline V gene sequence: CDR1 SGHRS, CDR2 YFSETQ. The chain's CDR3 is CASSFGGTGMNTEAFF. The CDR3 DNA reads as TGCGCCAGCAGCTTTGGCGGGACAGGAATGAACACTGAAGCTTTCTTT.

The CDR3 sequence: CASSFFVASGVGNYGYTF. CDR3 in DNA: TGTGCCAGCAGCTTTTTCGTCGCGTCGGGAGTTGGAAACTATGGCTACACCTTC. The V and J genes are TRBV5-5 and TRBJ1-2; D ambiguous. Looked up from germline, CDR1 is SGHKS and CDR2 is YYEKEE (reference sequence). The ends were cut back, 2 bases at V and 2 bases at J, with 22 bases in the middle. The CDR3 is made up of 18 amino acids.

The chain employs TRBV6-1 and TRBJ2-7; 7 nucleotides agree with TRBD1. The CDR3 runs 14 residues. Per germline, CDR1 MNHNS and CDR2 SASEGT. The trim removed 7 bases at V and 1 base at J, leaving 7 bases unmatched. This CDR3 reads CASKSQDRSYEQYF. In DNA form, the CDR3 reads TGTGCCAGCAAGTCTCAGGACAGGTCCTACGAGCAGTACTTC.

The chain links TRBV27 to TRBJ2-7; TRBD1 matches 8 bases. Unmatched junction bases numbered 6, after V lost 5 bases and J lost 6 bases. CDR1 is MNHEY and CDR2 is SMNVEV in the germline V gene (reference sequence). The CDR3 length is 13 residues. CDR3 sequence: CASSRTGLFEQYF. CDR3 in DNA: TGTGCCAGCAGTCGGACAGGGCTCTTCGAGCAGTACTTC.

This chain connects TRBV9 to TRBJ2-5; TRBD2 matches 8 bases. J was trimmed by 4 bases and V by 1 base; bases with no gene match: 6. CDR1 and CDR2 (germline): SGDLS, YYNGEE. CDR3 length: 15 amino acids. The CDR3 reads CASSVSSGGLETQYF. In DNA form, the CDR3 reads TGTGCCAGCAGCGTATCCTCGGGGGGGCTAGAGACCCAGTACTTC.

A few counts support this clone. The V call is TRBV7-8, the J call TRBJ2-5, with 11 bases that match TRBD2. Per germline, CDR1 SGHVS and CDR2 FQNEAQ. The CDR3 runs 15 residues. The V gene end was trimmed by 3 bases and the J gene end by 5 bases; junction bases not matched to a gene: 5. CDR3 amino acids: CASSLTSGVSETQYF. The CDR3 coding sequence is TGTGCCAGCAGCTTGACTAGCGGGGTGAGCGAGACCCAGTACTTC.